These 28 T cell receptor beta chains were sequenced from one sample in a study of identical twins. TCRdb redid the calling of the 5' RACE reads with MiXCR, one entry per CDR3 protein. This table holds just under 550,000 distinct CDR3 sequences, 15% found once. In addition, the sample was reused for a study of yellow fever vaccine responses in identical twins.

The source material was CD4+ T cells sorted from blood. These receptors came from a young woman in good health.

This clonotype was picked up a small number of times. The rearrangement uses TRBV11-3 and TRBJ2-3; 9 bases align to TRBD2. Looked up from germline, CDR1 is SGHNT and CDR2 is YENEEA. Trimming took 6 bases from V and 0 from J; bases not matched to a gene: 4. The CDR3 spans 15 residues. CDR3 nucleotides: TGTGCCAGCAGAAGTACTAGCGGGAGCACAGATACGCAGTATTTT. It encodes CASRSTSGSTDTQYF.

This clonotype occurred a few times. The chain carries TRBV2 and TRBJ2-1; 12 bases fit TRBD2. Germline V gene data show CDR1 as SNHLY and CDR2 as FYNNEI. Trimming removed 6 bases from V and 8 bases from J; junction bases left unmatched: 8. The CDR3 consists of 15 residues. CDR3 sequence: CASRLLAGGSDEQFF. DNA for the CDR3: TGTGCCAGCAGACTCCTAGCGGGAGGGAGCGATGAGCAGTTCTTC.

The chain links TRBV5-5 to TRBJ2-7; the D gene is possibly TRBD1 (6 bases). Germline loops: CDR1 SGHKS, CDR2 YYEKEE (reference sequence). The germline V and J ends were trimmed by 1 base and 2 bases, with 13 bases remaining between them. This CDR3 spans 15 amino acids. DNA for the CDR3: TGTGCCAGCAGCTTGTTGGCACAGGGAGCCTACGAGCAGTACTTC. Encoded protein: CASSLLAQGAYEQYF.

The chain couples TRBV6-2 or TRBV6-3 to TRBJ1-1; D ambiguous. This CDR3 contains 15 residues. CDR1 and CDR2 from the germline V gene are MNHEY and SVGEGT. The germline V and J ends were trimmed by 5 bases and 1 base, with 14 bases remaining between them. CDR3 nucleotides: TGTGCCAGCAGTCCCGGGTGGGCAGGGAACACTGAAGCTTTCTTT. Translated, it gives CASSPGWAGNTEAFF.

CDR3 sequence: CASSLAPGLVVETQYF. CDR3 coding DNA: TGCGCCAGCAGCTTGGCACCTGGATTGGTGGTAGAGACCCAGTACTTC. This sequence joins TRBV5-1 and TRBJ2-5; D remains unclear. V lost 0 bases and J 4 bases, leaving 16 bases between the germline ends. Germline V gives CDR1 SGHRS, CDR2 YFSETQ. The CDR3 is 16 residues long.

This rearrangement joins TRBV12-3 or TRBV12-4 to TRBJ2-7, with 8 bases aligning to TRBD1. The CDR3 spans 14 residues. V trimming: 7 bases; J trimming: 2 bases; junction bases outside the gene matches: 7. The CDR3, as DNA: TGTGCCAGCACCCTCAGGGGGCGAACCTACGAGCAGTACTTC. Translation: CASTLRGRTYEQYF.

This clonotype was recorded a few times. This chain uses TRBV5-1 with TRBJ2-1, with 7 bases that match TRBD1. J lost 8 bases, V lost 4 bases, and 9 bases had no gene match. Germline values: CDR1 SGHRS, CDR2 YFSETQ. The length of the CDR3 is 14 residues. The CDR3: CASSPTTGTHEQFF. The CDR3, as DNA: TGCGCCAGCAGCCCAACGACAGGGACCCATGAGCAGTTCTTC.

The V call is TRBV15, the J call TRBJ2-1; 8 bases line up with TRBD2. The germline gives CDR1 LNHNV, CDR2 YYDKDF (reference sequence). The CDR3 runs 16 residues. Trimming cost V 3 bases and J 0 bases; bases outside gene matches: 4. The CDR3 sequence is CATSSAGTSSYNEQFF. The CDR3 DNA reads as TGTGCCACCAGCAGCGCAGGGACTAGCTCCTACAATGAGCAGTTCTTC.

A few counts support this clonotype. The V and J genes are TRBV7-2 and TRBJ2-7; 7 nucleotides match TRBD2. The CDR3 is 17 residues long. After removal of 1 base from V and 2 bases from J, the junction contained 11 bases not matched to a gene. CDR1 and CDR2 from the germline V gene are SGHTA and FQGNSA. This CDR3 reads CASSLVVSTSSAYEQYF. As DNA, the CDR3 is TGTGCCAGCAGCTTAGTGGTGTCGACTAGCTCCGCCTACGAGCAGTACTTC.

V gene TRBV28 combines with J gene TRBJ1-5; 7 nucleotides line up with TRBD1. CDR3 length equals 16 residues. The germline V gene has CDR1 MDHEN and CDR2 SYDVKM. After removal of 5 bases from V and 3 bases from J, the junction contained 10 bases not matched to a gene. The CDR3 region is CASSDRAQPYNQPQHF. The CDR3 region has the DNA TGTGCCAGCAGTGACAGGGCTCAACCTTACAATCAGCCCCAGCATTTT.

This clonotype appeared many times. The chain recombines TRBV12-3 or TRBV12-4 with TRBJ2-3; D is ambiguous. Deletions cut 6 bases from V and 2 bases from J, with 9 bases between. The length of the CDR3 is 13 residues. The CDR3 loop is CASRPGSTDTQYF. In DNA, the CDR3 is TGTGCCAGCAGACCTGGATCCACAGATACGCAGTATTTT.

This clonotype has only a few counts. V usage is TRBV7-2 and J usage is TRBJ1-5; no clear D gene. This CDR3 comprises 15 residues. The V end was cut by 1 base, the J end by 4 bases, with 11 bases between. Per the germline V gene, CDR1 is SGHTA and CDR2 is FQGNSA. The CDR3 loop is CASSLEGSWNQPQHF. Written as DNA, the CDR3 is TGTGCCAGCAGCTTAGAGGGCAGTTGGAATCAGCCCCAGCATTTT.

This clonotype was seen more than once but under ten times. This chain uses TRBV4-1 with TRBJ2-7; TRBD2 aligns across 13 bases. The junction had 4 bases not matched to a gene; V was cut back by 2 bases and J by 3 bases. The CDR3 has 16 amino acids. Germline lookup yields CDR1 MGHRA and CDR2 YSYEKL. In DNA, the CDR3 is TGCGCCAGCAGCCAACCGACTAGCGGGAGGTACTACGAGCAGTACTTC. It translates to CASSQPTSGRYYEQYF.

V and J are TRBV24-1 and TRBJ2-2; TRBD1 matches 9 bases. Per the germline V gene, CDR1 is KGHDR and CDR2 is SFDVKD. The junction had 5 bases not matched to a gene; V was cut back by 4 bases and J by 3 bases. The length of the CDR3 is 16 residues. CDR3 DNA: TGTGCCACCAGTGACCCGGGACAGGGTCACACCGGGGAGCTGTTTTTT. This codes for CATSDPGQGHTGELFF.

This sequence joins TRBV12-3 or TRBV12-4 and TRBJ2-2; 7 nucleotides align to TRBD1. Trimming at V came to 2 bases and at J to 6 bases, leaving 9 bases not matched to a gene. CDR3 size: 16 residues. CDR3 nucleotides: TGTGCCAGCAGTTTATTTACAGGGGTACGTTCCGGGGAGCTGTTTTTT. This codes for CASSLFTGVRSGELFF.

V usage is TRBV7-2 and J usage is TRBJ2-1; 8 bases match TRBD2. Trimming removed 5 bases from V and 3 bases from J; junction bases left unmatched: 3. The CDR3 has 14 residues. In germline, CDR1 is SGHTA, CDR2 FQGNSA. CDR3 protein: CASSQREFYNEQFF. CDR3 sequence (DNA): TGTGCCAGCAGCCAGCGGGAGTTCTACAATGAGCAGTTCTTC.

This clonotype appeared a few times. The genes are TRBV15 and TRBJ2-1; 7 nucleotides agree with TRBD1. CDR1 is LNHNV and CDR2 is YYDKDF in the germline V gene (reference sequence). This CDR3 has 13 amino acids. V trimming: 6 bases; J trimming: 6 bases; junction bases outside the gene matches: 5. The CDR3 protein is CATRPEGANEQFF. CDR3 bases: TGTGCCACCAGACCCGAGGGGGCCAATGAGCAGTTCTTC. Variable domain in full (rest from reference TRBV15 and TRBJ2-1): DAMVIQNPRYQVTQFGKPVTLSCSQTLNHNVMYWYQQKSSQAPKLLFHYYDKDFNNEADTPDNFQSRRPNTSFCFLDIRSPGLGDTAMYLCATRPEGANEQFFGPGTRLTVL.

The V and J genes are TRBV5-1 and TRBJ1-6; D is ambiguous. The ends were cut back, 0 bases at V and 5 bases at J, with 12 bases in the middle. CDR1 SGHRS and CDR2 YFSETQ come from the germline V gene. The CDR3 extends over 16 amino acids. CDR3 sequence reads: CASSLDTGSDNSPLHF. CDR3 DNA sequence: TGCGCCAGCAGCTTGGATACCGGGTCTGATAATTCACCCCTCCACTTT. The full variable domain, completed using reference TRBV5-1 and TRBJ1-6, is KAGVTQTPRYLIKTRGQQVTLSCSPISGHRSVSWYQQTPGQGLQFLFEYFSETQRNKGNFPGRFSGRQFSNSRSEMNVSTLELGDSALYLCASSLDTGSDNSPLHFGNGTRLTVT.

This clonotype appeared a few times. J is TRBJ2-7 and V is TRBV18; D is perhaps TRBD1 (6 bases). The length of the CDR3 is 15 residues. V was trimmed by 3 bases and J by 7 bases, leaving 19 bases between them. CDR1 is KGHSH and CDR2 is LQKENI in the germline V gene. CDR3 sequence reads: CASSPGISQGFEQYF. The CDR3 DNA is TGTGCCAGCTCACCGGGGATCTCCCAGGGGTTTGAGCAGTACTTC.

This clonotype occurred a few times. This chain uses TRBV7-2 with TRBJ2-7; D is perhaps TRBD1 (6 bases). This CDR3 region has 13 residues. Germline V gives CDR1 SGHTA, CDR2 FQGNSA. The V gene lost 5 bases and the J gene lost 6 bases, with 14 bases spanning the gap. DNA of the CDR3: TGTGCCAGCAGCCCCGGGACATTCGGCGAGCAGTACTTC. Residues: CASSPGTFGEQYF.

This clonotype was found a few times. The gene calls are TRBV7-8 and TRBJ2-5; D possibly corresponds to TRBD2 (6 bases). Germline V lookup: CDR1 SGHVS, CDR2 FQNEAQ. V lost 2 bases, J lost 4 bases, and 23 bases lay in between. The CDR3 is 18 residues long. The CDR3 nucleotides read TGTGCCAGCAGCTTAATCGATGGGGTGCGGGGAGATGGAGAGACCCAGTACTTC. Translating it yields CASSLIDGVRGDGETQYF.

This clonotype was recorded a few times. The chain is built from TRBV18 and TRBJ2-2; maybe TRBD2 (6 bases). The V and J ends lost 2 bases and 0 bases respectively, with 16 bases between them. The germline V gene has CDR1 KGHSH and CDR2 LQKENI. The CDR3 spans 18 residues. The CDR3 coding sequence is TGTGCCAGCTCACCAAAGGGACTGAGTATCCCGAACACCGGGGAGCTGTTTTTT. Translating it yields CASSPKGLSIPNTGELFF.

This clonotype was found a few times. V and J are TRBV5-5 and TRBJ2-5; tentative D call: TRBD1 (6 bases). The CDR3 is 15 residues long. Germline V CDR1 and CDR2: SGHKS, YYEKEE (reference sequence). Trimming stripped 4 bases from V and 0 bases from J, with 13 bases between. CDR3 amino acids: CASSHQTGYQETQYF. The CDR3 nucleotides are TGTGCCAGCAGCCATCAAACAGGGTACCAAGAGACCCAGTACTTC.

This clonotype was seen more than once but under ten times. This chain connects TRBV4-2 to TRBJ2-1; TRBD2 agrees at 9 bases. From germline, CDR1 is LGHNA and CDR2 YNFKEQ. This CDR3 is built from 17 residues. V lost 7 bases and J lost 1; bases outside the gene matches: 11. This chain's CDR3 is CASTEVAGAGSYNEQFF. DNA for the CDR3: TGTGCCAGCACCGAGGTAGCGGGAGCGGGGTCCTACAATGAGCAGTTCTTC.

The chain uses TRBV28 and TRBJ2-7, with no clear D. The CDR3 totals 15 residues. Germline CDR1 and CDR2: MDHEN and SYDVKM. V gave up 3 bases and J gave up 2 bases, with 14 bases separating them. The CDR3 sequence: CASSLSGWSTYEQYV. The CDR3 DNA is TGTGCCAGCAGTTTGTCGGGTTGGAGCACCTACGAGCAGTACGTC.

This clonotype was found a few times. The chain links TRBV4-2 to TRBJ2-3, with 9 bases fitting TRBD2. CDR1 and CDR2 from the germline V gene are LGHNA and YNFKEQ. Trimming removed 0 bases from V and 0 bases from J; junction bases left unmatched: 10. The CDR3 extends over 19 amino acids. The CDR3 DNA reads TGTGCCAGCAGCCAAGAGTTGAGTAGCGGGGGCCTCAGCACAGATACGCAGTATTTT. It codes for CASSQELSSGGLSTDTQYF.

The chain has TRBV5-5 and TRBJ2-1, with D perhaps TRBD2 (5 bases). This CDR3 region has 16 residues. Germline V gene sequence: CDR1 SGHKS, CDR2 YYEKEE (reference sequence). Trimming removed 5 bases at V and 2 bases at J, with 17 bases between. The CDR3 bases are TGTGCCAGCAGTTACGCCAATCCCGGGACCTACAATGAGCAGTTCTTC. This codes for CASSYANPGTYNEQFF. Looking up the rest from reference TRBV5-5 and TRBJ2-1 gives the full variable domain: DAGVTQSPTHLIKTRGQQVTLRCSPISGHKSVSWYQQVLGQGPQFIFQYYEKEERGRGNFPDRFSARQFPNYSSELNVNALLLGDSALYLCASSYANPGTYNEQFFGPGTRLTVL.

This clonotype was found once. Since the CDR3 does not end with the conserved phenylalanine or tryptophan, this likely comes from a read error. V gene TRBV5-5 combines with J gene TRBJ2-1, with D possibly being TRBD1 (6 bases). The germline V gene encodes CDR1 SGHKS and CDR2 YYEKEE (reference sequence). Trimming left V 4 bases short and J 9 bases short, with 23 bases between. The length of the CDR3 is 16 residues. The CDR3 nucleotides are TGTGCCAGCAGCCGAGTAGCCAGGACAGTCGCAGTTGAGCAGTTCATC. Protein sequence: CASSRVARTVAVEQFI.